This TCR beta chain was retrieved from a study of CD8 T cells in Susac syndrome (dated by TCRdb to about 2019). Regarding the study in general: The study used repertoire sequencing to test whether antigen drove CD8+ T cell activation and differentiation in Susac syndrome. The clonality of the CD8+ T cell repertoire was compared across approximately twelve healthy donors, around 14 Susac syndrome patients and around 16 multiple sclerosis patients. Beyond this particular receptor, the publication reports: The study acknowledged that relatively few individuals were included in the TCR sequencing and HLA analysis.

A word on this clonotype: The antigen it recognizes is unknown. No clone much larger than this one lies a single base away; base qualities are absent.

Peripheral blood CD8+ and CD4+ T cells from healthy donors, Susac syndrome patients and multiple sclerosis patients were profiled using high-throughput TCR beta sequencing. The multiple sclerosis controls were treatment-naive patients who had stable or active relapsing-remitting disease and met the revised McDonald criteria. Bulk CD8+ and CD4+ T cells were purified by magnetic negative isolation, while CD8+ TEMRA cells were enriched using FACS. Blood was collected in EDTA tubes and processed within 24 hours, with PBMCs isolated through density gradient centrifugation. PBMCs destined for TCR sequencing were cryopreserved in liquid nitrogen and later thawed in a 37 °C water bath. Purity of sorted or isolated CD4+, CD8+ and CD8+ TEMRA cells was at least 90%. RNA was extracted using the RNeasy kit, and roughly 0.5 to 1 ug of the RNA was reverse transcribed with random hexamers. The immunoSEQ multiplex PCR assay, which covers 54 Vbeta and 13 Jbeta segments, was used to amplify TCR beta CDR3 regions. PCR amplification bias was corrected by using a synthetic template baseline for primer optimization and computational correction. The authors' analysis ran thus. Reads were annotated to V, D and J genes per IMGT and analyzed with immunoSEQ Analyzer, keeping only productive sequences. To calculate clonality, Shannon entropy was normalized by log2 of the number of productive unique sequences and then subtracted from one. For each patient and control, public and private clones were evaluated within the 100 most prevalent clones. Clones were defined as Susac-specific when absent from the healthy and MS cohorts, from about 1,100 published viral clones and from other ImmuneACCESS disease sequences. The public sequencing data were trimmed at Q25 with fastp and processed into clonotypes with MiXCR by TCRdb, which kept only in-frame beta chains. Each entry is one CDR3 protein sequence, shown with its most common DNA and genes. TCRdb, not the authors, supplied the V and J calls. In all, the sample holds under 150,000 distinct CDR3 sequences, and about 90% of those were seen once. Clones ranked in the top ten supply approximately 0.24% of the sample.

The sample comprised CD8+ T cells from PBMCs. The receptor's source is a human donor with multiple sclerosis.

The CDR3 sequence is CASSSFRQGTYEQYF. The bases are TGTGCCAGCAGTTCGTTTCGACAGGGTACCTACGAGCAGTACTTC. This sequence uses TRBV27 and TRBJ2-7, with 7 bases in between that match TRBD1. Trimming takes 4 bases off V and 2 bases off J; junction bases not matched to a gene: 8. Including cysteine and phenylalanine, the CDR3 has 15 amino acids. This entry keeps only the CDR3 DNA: 45 bases, framed from base 1. Based on the germline V gene (reference sequence), the CDR1 and CDR2 sequences are MNHEY and SMNVEV.